This T cell receptor beta chain was captured by sequencing in a study of cytomegalovirus exposure and HLA in healthy donors. The study's findings and limits: Sequences of the TCR beta chain were said to predict the HLA-A and HLA-B alleles of most subjects accurately.

This clone was counted a few times. The antigen is unknown. V lost 7 bases, J lost 1 base, and 32 bases lay in between. CDR1 and CDR2 (germline): MNHNS, SASEGT. This CDR3 contains 20 residues. 13 Jbeta primers and 60 Vbeta primers were used for the PCR. In the authors' workflow: About 9.9 million of the roughly 80 million unique TCR beta chains counted in a later analysis were shared. Measured with immunoSEQ multiplex PCR; TCRdb has only the in-frame clones, and not every one. That table furnishes V, J and clone size, whereas the DNA furnished D and trimming. The table has fewer than 200,000 clones, around 86% seen once.

The clonotype originates from a human donor in good health. The chain employs TRBV6-1 and TRBJ2-7, with D possibly being TRBD1 (7 bases). The sample taken for sequencing was PBMCs. CDR3 bases: TGTGCCAGCAATGATCTCGGGGGTCCCTTGGGGGACAGCGGATCCTACGAGCAGTACTTC. As protein: CASNDLGGPLGDSGSYEQYF.